The present entry profiles one T cell receptor beta chain with its context. The antigen is undetermined. V lost 5 bases and J lost 9, with 13 bases in between. The germline V gene has CDR1 SGHTA and CDR2 FQGNSA. This CDR3 has 13 amino acids. This sample is drawn from a study of CD8 T cells in ankylosing spondylitis. Overall study results and limits: Disease-associated clones were reportedly significantly overrepresented in matched ankylosing spondylitis synovial fluid. Prior work had noted some motif variants in reactive arthritis blood and synovial fluid. Clones linked to disease, bearing a CD8+ phenotype, were relatively rare in peripheral blood.

Quantitative barcoded 5'-RACE was used to prepare TCR beta libraries. TCRdb independently ran MiXCR on the 5' RACE reads; one entry per CDR3 protein. The table includes hundreds of thousands of distinct CDR3 sequences, roughly 25% detected once. The chain carries TRBV7-2 and TRBJ2-2, with D tentatively TRBD1 (6 bases). This receptor was obtained from a male donor with ankylosing spondylitis or in good health (not recorded which). Sequenced input: blood, either unsorted or a sorted T cell fraction (not recorded which). The CDR3 reads CASSTEQGRELFF. Written as DNA, the CDR3 is TGTGCCAGCAGCACCGAACAGGGACGGGAGCTGTTTTTT.